At least ten counts were recorded for the clone carrying this T cell receptor (beta chain). The antigen remains unidentified. The source of the sample is a study of T cells after yellow fever vaccination. Germline values: CDR1 SGHDT, CDR2 YYEEEE. CDR3 length equals 15 residues. Unmatched junction bases numbered 1, after V lost 0 bases and J lost 1 base. Study-wide findings and caveats: Abundant clonotypes from the bulk population could contaminate FACS-sorted repertoires. Only a minor proportion of clonotypes was detected across both CD4 and CD8 compartments.

5'RACE template switching generated TCR cDNA, adding a universal primer site and UMIs. TCRdb processed the 5' RACE reads anew with MiXCR; each CDR3 protein has one entry. The sample has 100,000 to 150,000 distinct CDR3 sequences; about 7.4% are singletons. This clonotype was sampled from a man between 18 and 29 years old who received the YFV17D yellow fever vaccine. The sample in question was CD4+ T cells sorted from PBMCs, obtained less than 11 days after the first yellow fever vaccination. This chain links TRBV5-6 with TRBJ2-3, with 8 nucleotides matching TRBD2. DNA for the CDR3: TGTGCCAGCAGCTTGGGAGCGGGGGGCACAGATACGCAGTATTTT. Amino acids: CASSLGAGGTDTQYF.